This record looks at one TCR beta chain sequence and its context. Its antigen is still unknown. This sample was taken from a study of cytomegalovirus exposure and HLA in healthy donors. Study-level points and caveats: Cytomegalovirus-associated TCR beta chains were listed, numbering around 150.

The CDR3 runs 15 residues. The V and J ends lost 5 bases and 8 bases, in that order; junction bases with no gene match: 9. The V gene's germline CDR1 is MDHEN and CDR2 SYDVKM. Primers for the PCR totalled 60 Vbeta and 13 Jbeta. Clones were sequenced by immunoSEQ multiplex PCR, and TCRdb holds only the in-frame ones, with some missing. Of 170,000 or so clones listed, 86% are singletons. The gene calls are TRBV28 and TRBJ2-7; 13 bases match TRBD2. The sequenced material came from PBMCs. This TCR was sampled from a woman under 30 in good health and CMV-seronegative. Here the CDR3 reads CASSVQTSGRPKQYF. In nucleotides, the CDR3 is TGTGCCAGCAGTGTCCAGACTAGCGGGAGGCCAAAGCAGTACTTC.